One and the same sample provided the 8 T cell receptor beta chains below, sequenced in a study of T cell repertoires in cytomegalovirus infection. From the reads, TCRdb called clonotypes with MiXCR, one entry per CDR3 protein. In the table there are 250,000 to 350,000 distinct CDR3 sequences, over 20% of which are singletons. Specimen: PBMCs. The source is a human donor in good health (CMV status not recorded). Some clones in this sample may be carry-over from other donors' samples.

This clonotype was counted a few times. This chain uses TRBV27 with TRBJ2-3; D gene ambiguous. The CDR3 is 14 amino acids. Germline CDR1 MNHEY, CDR2 SMNVEV (reference sequence). V lost 3 bases and J 2 bases, leaving 9 bases between the germline ends. The CDR3 sequence: CASSFTTLTDTQYF. CDR3 DNA sequence: TGTGCCAGCAGTTTCACCACCCTCACAGATACGCAGTATTTT.

The chain is built from TRBV7-9 and TRBJ1-5, with 7 bases lining up with TRBD1. The CDR3 extends over 16 amino acids. The J segment lost 3 bases and the V segment lost 1 base, leaving 6 bases of the junction unmatched. In germline, CDR1 is SEHNR, CDR2 FQNEAQ (reference sequence). The chain's CDR3 is CASSLGTGAVNQPQHF. The DNA for the CDR3 is TGTGCCAGCAGCTTAGGAACAGGGGCCGTCAATCAGCCCCAGCATTTT.

This clonotype showed up just a few times. The chain has TRBV20-1 and TRBJ2-5, with TRBD1 matching 10 bases. The CDR3 length is 15 residues. Trimming at V came to 1 base and at J to 4 bases, leaving 6 bases not matched to a gene. Looked up from germline, CDR1 is DFQATT and CDR2 is SNEGSKA (reference sequence). The CDR3 spells CSARALRDRGETQYF. The DNA for the CDR3 is TGCAGTGCTAGAGCTTTAAGGGACAGGGGAGAGACCCAGTACTTC.

This clonotype was counted many times. The V call is TRBV7-9, the J call TRBJ2-7, with 8 nucleotides matching TRBD1. The ends lost 4 bases at V and 1 base at J; junction bases unmatched: 12. The CDR3 is 17 residues long. CDR1 SEHNR and CDR2 FQNEAQ come from the germline V gene (reference sequence). The CDR3 DNA reads TGTGCCAGCAGCTCCCCGGCACAGGGGGATCGGTCCTACGAGCAGTACTTC. It codes for CASSSPAQGDRSYEQYF.

The chain couples TRBV7-9 to TRBJ1-3; no firm D call. Trimming removed 10 bases at V and 0 bases at J, with 10 bases between. Germline lookup yields CDR1 SEHNR and CDR2 FQNEAQ (reference sequence). The CDR3 is 13 residues long. This chain's CDR3 is CAIRLDSGNTIYF. The CDR3 coding sequence is TGTGCCATCCGACTGGACTCTGGAAACACCATATATTTT.

This clonotype was counted ten times or more. The chain links TRBV28 to TRBJ1-1, with D hard to call. Germline assignment: CDR1 MDHEN and CDR2 SYDVKM. The CDR3 is 14 amino acids. The germline V and J ends were trimmed by 1 base and 5 bases, with 11 bases remaining between them. CDR3 residues: CASSLSPGRTEAFF. CDR3 DNA sequence: TGTGCCAGCAGTTTATCCCCCGGCCGGACTGAAGCTTTCTTT.

The chain uses TRBV6-1 and TRBJ2-3; D not certain. The length of the CDR3 is 11 residues. Germline assignment: CDR1 MNHNS and CDR2 SASEGT. CDR3 in DNA: TGTGCTGCGACCCAAACAGATACGCAGTATTTT. Protein product: CAATQTDTQYF.

This clonotype has more than one count but fewer than ten. The rearrangement joins TRBV9 to TRBJ2-2; 7 nucleotides match TRBD1. The CDR3 covers 16 residues. Germline V gives CDR1 SGDLS, CDR2 YYNGEE. V shed 3 bases and J 3 bases; nucleotides not matched to a gene: 8. CDR3 nucleotide sequence: TGTGCCAGCAGCGCCACGACAGGGTCGGACACCGGGGAGCTGTTTTTT. Residues: CASSATTGSDTGELFF.